Listed below are T cell receptor beta chains from one sample, sequenced in a study of T cell responses to AZD1222 COVID-19 vaccine. Clones were read by immunoSEQ multiplex PCR, and TCRdb kept only the in-frame ones, dropping some. The data hold about 150,000 clones, with approximately 88% observed a single time. Sequencing was performed on peripheral blood, taken on day 0 of AZD1222 vaccination. These receptors were taken from an adult in good health. The CDR3 runs from the conserved cysteine through the conserved F or W. Each record gives: clone size, D gene, V gene, J gene, CDR3 protein, CDR3 DNA. The D gene is left open where the match is weak. The listing skips clone size in some rows; elsewhere it reads once, few, many or a size class.

abundance: -
d_gene: -
v_gene: TRBV6-1
j_gene: TRBJ2-3
CDR3aa: CASSEFGLGAQYF
CDR3nt: TGTGCCAGCAGTGAATTTGGTCTTGGTGCGCAGTATTTT

abundance: -
d_gene: -
v_gene: TRBV7-9
j_gene: TRBJ2-6
CDR3aa: CASSSTSGANVLTF
CDR3nt: TGTGCCAGCAGCTCTACATCTGGGGCCAACGTCCTGACTTTC

abundance: -
d_gene: -
v_gene: TRBV18
j_gene: TRBJ2-7
CDR3aa: CASSPPEGHYEQYF
CDR3nt: TGTGCCAGCTCACCACCGGAGGGACATTACGAGCAGTACTTC

abundance: -
d_gene: -
v_gene: TRBV19
j_gene: TRBJ1-6
CDR3aa: CASSMGYRELNSPLHF
CDR3nt: TGTGCCAGTAGTATGGGATACAGGGAACTCAATTCACCCCTCCACTTT

abundance: -
d_gene: TRBD1
v_gene: TRBV6-2/TRBV6-3
j_gene: TRBJ1-3
CDR3aa: CASSQTGTAGNTIYF
CDR3nt: TGTGCCAGCAGCCAGACCGGGACAGCTGGAAACACCATATATTTT

abundance: -
d_gene: -
v_gene: TRBV25-1
j_gene: TRBJ2-3
CDR3aa: CASSTGSTDTQYF
CDR3nt: TGTGCCAGCAGTACGGGGAGCACAGATACGCAGTATTTT

abundance: -
d_gene: -
v_gene: TRBV9
j_gene: TRBJ2-1
CDR3aa: CASSVDINEQFF
CDR3nt: TGTGCCAGCAGCGTGGACATCAATGAGCAGTTCTTC

abundance: -
d_gene: TRBD1
v_gene: TRBV19
j_gene: TRBJ2-1
CDR3aa: CATQDRDTSSYNEQFF
CDR3nt: TGTGCCACCCAGGACAGGGACACGAGCTCCTACAATGAGCAGTTCTTC

abundance: -
d_gene: -
v_gene: TRBV7-2
j_gene: TRBJ2-1
CDR3aa: CASRASDRYDNEQFF
CDR3nt: TGTGCCAGCAGGGCTTCTGACAGATACGACAATGAGCAGTTCTTC

abundance: -
d_gene: -
v_gene: TRBV6-5
j_gene: TRBJ2-3
CDR3aa: CASQRGRGLTDTQYF
CDR3nt: TGTGCCAGCCAACGGGGGCGAGGCCTCACAGATACGCAGTATTTT

abundance: -
d_gene: TRBD1
v_gene: TRBV29-1
j_gene: TRBJ1-2
CDR3aa: CSVRTGTGGNGYTF
CDR3nt: TGCAGCGTTCGAACCGGGACAGGGGGCAATGGCTACACCTTC

abundance: -
d_gene: -
v_gene: TRBV3-1/TRBV3-2
j_gene: TRBJ1-2
CDR3aa: CASGAIRHGYTF
CDR3nt: TGTGCCAGCGGAGCCATCCGCCATGGCTACACCTTC

abundance: -
d_gene: -
v_gene: TRBV19
j_gene: TRBJ1-4
CDR3aa: CASSISGQGDEKLFF
CDR3nt: TGTGCCAGTAGTATCTCGGGCCAGGGAGATGAAAAACTGTTTTTT

abundance: -
d_gene: TRBD1
v_gene: TRBV27
j_gene: TRBJ1-6
CDR3aa: CASRVGTVGNSPLHF
CDR3nt: TGTGCCAGCAGGGTCGGGACAGTTGGGAATTCACCCCTCCACTTT

abundance: once
d_gene: -
v_gene: TRBV21-1
j_gene: TRBJ2-1
CDR3aa: CASSLRRRAGGSYNEQFF
CDR3nt: TGTGCCAGCAGCCTTCGAAGGAGGGCAGGGGGCTCCTACAATGAGCAGTTCTTC

abundance: -
d_gene: -
v_gene: TRBV18
j_gene: TRBJ1-1
CDR3aa: CASSPRLTNTEAFF
CDR3nt: TGTGCCAGCTCACCACGCCTCACCAACACTGAAGCTTTCTTT

abundance: -
d_gene: -
v_gene: TRBV19
j_gene: TRBJ2-1
CDR3aa: CASSMIDGGIAYNEQFF
CDR3nt: TGTGCCAGTAGTATGATTGATGGGGGAATCGCCTACAATGAGCAGTTCTTC

abundance: -
d_gene: -
v_gene: TRBV6-5
j_gene: TRBJ2-1
CDR3aa: CASSLRDSYPANEQFF
CDR3nt: TGTGCCAGCAGTTTACGGGACTCATACCCAGCCAATGAGCAGTTCTTC

abundance: -
d_gene: -
v_gene: TRBV7-2
j_gene: TRBJ2-5
CDR3aa: CASSPRHASAGTQYF
CDR3nt: TGTGCCAGCAGCCCGCGACATGCCTCCGCTGGGACCCAGTACTTC

abundance: -
d_gene: -
v_gene: TRBV5-1
j_gene: TRBJ1-2
CDR3aa: CASSLANQGIYGYTF
CDR3nt: TGCGCCAGCAGCTTGGCCAATCAGGGGATCTATGGCTACACCTTC

abundance: -
d_gene: -
v_gene: TRBV18
j_gene: TRBJ1-2
CDR3aa: CASSADSLDGYTF
CDR3nt: TGTGCCAGCTCAGCAGACAGCCTTGATGGCTACACCTTC

abundance: -
d_gene: -
v_gene: TRBV5-5
j_gene: TRBJ2-7
CDR3aa: CASSLLGTSYEQYF
CDR3nt: TGTGCCAGCAGCTTGTTAGGGACGTCCTACGAGCAGTACTTC

abundance: once
d_gene: -
v_gene: TRBV21-1
j_gene: TRBJ2-3
CDR3aa: CASSKAREGSTDTQYF
CDR3nt: TGTGCCAGCAGCAAAGCGCGAGAAGGTAGCACAGATACGCAGTATTTT

abundance: -
d_gene: -
v_gene: TRBV3-1/TRBV3-2
j_gene: TRBJ2-1
CDR3aa: CASSQDNWHEQFF
CDR3nt: TGTGCCAGCAGCCAAGATAATTGGCATGAGCAGTTCTTC

abundance: -
d_gene: TRBD1
v_gene: TRBV28
j_gene: TRBJ1-5
CDR3aa: CASMKGQGLEQPQHF
CDR3nt: TGTGCCAGCATGAAGGGACAGGGGTTAGAGCAGCCCCAGCATTTT

abundance: -
d_gene: -
v_gene: TRBV6-1
j_gene: TRBJ1-1
CDR3aa: CASSDGTWGTEAFF
CDR3nt: TGTGCCAGCAGTGACGGGACTTGGGGCACTGAAGCTTTCTTT

abundance: once
d_gene: TRBD2
v_gene: TRBV5-1
j_gene: TRBJ2-2
CDR3aa: CASSGLAGGNTGELFF
CDR3nt: TGCGCCAGCAGCGGACTAGCGGGGGGGAACACCGGGGAGCTGTTTTTT

abundance: -
d_gene: TRBD1
v_gene: TRBV28
j_gene: TRBJ1-1
CDR3aa: CASDRGMNTEAFF
CDR3nt: TGTGCCAGCGACAGGGGCATGAACACTGAAGCTTTCTTT

abundance: -
d_gene: -
v_gene: TRBV19
j_gene: TRBJ1-2
CDR3aa: CASSREFSYGYTF
CDR3nt: TGTGCCAGTAGTAGGGAATTTTCGTATGGCTACACCTTC

abundance: once
d_gene: -
v_gene: TRBV2
j_gene: TRBJ1-2
CDR3aa: CASSGSTGTNYGYTF
CDR3nt: TGTGCCAGCAGTGGTAGTACAGGAACTAACTATGGCTACACCTTC

abundance: -
d_gene: -
v_gene: TRBV5-1
j_gene: TRBJ1-6
CDR3aa: CASSVDSRDSPLHF
CDR3nt: TGCGCCAGCAGCGTGGACTCCCGAGATTCACCCCTCCACTTT

abundance: -
d_gene: -
v_gene: TRBV6-5
j_gene: TRBJ1-1
CDR3aa: CASSYSRGSLNTEAFF
CDR3nt: TGTGCCAGCAGTTACTCCCGAGGGAGTTTGAACACTGAAGCTTTCTTT

abundance: -
d_gene: -
v_gene: TRBV2
j_gene: TRBJ2-6
CDR3aa: CASSETGAGANVLTF
CDR3nt: TGTGCCAGCAGTGAGACGGGCGCTGGGGCCAACGTCCTGACTTTC

abundance: -
d_gene: -
v_gene: TRBV2
j_gene: TRBJ1-2
CDR3aa: CASSEILGPSNYGYTF
CDR3nt: TGTGCCAGCAGTGAAATTTTGGGGCCCTCTAACTATGGCTACACCTTC

abundance: once
d_gene: -
v_gene: TRBV30
j_gene: TRBJ2-3
CDR3aa: CAWSVRGSTDTQYF
CDR3nt: TGTGCCTGGAGTGTACGCGGATCCACAGATACGCAGTATTTT

abundance: once
d_gene: -
v_gene: TRBV6-5
j_gene: TRBJ1-2
CDR3aa: CASSPWTDNYGYTF
CDR3nt: TGTGCCAGCAGCCCCTGGACGGATAACTATGGCTACACCTTC

abundance: -
d_gene: TRBD1
v_gene: TRBV5-1
j_gene: TRBJ1-2
CDR3aa: CASQQGGYGYTF
CDR3nt: TGCGCCAGTCAGCAGGGGGGCTATGGCTACACCTTC

abundance: -
d_gene: -
v_gene: TRBV9
j_gene: TRBJ2-3
CDR3aa: CASSPLGGRADTQYF
CDR3nt: TGTGCCAGCAGCCCCCTCGGGGGCCGGGCAGATACGCAGTATTTT

abundance: few
d_gene: -
v_gene: TRBV5-8
j_gene: TRBJ1-6
CDR3aa: CASSLGRDSPLHF
CDR3nt: TGTGCCAGCAGCCTCGGACGGGATTCACCCCTCCACTTT

abundance: -
d_gene: -
v_gene: TRBV20-1
j_gene: TRBJ2-7
CDR3aa: CSASPQGNEQYF
CDR3nt: TGCAGTGCTAGTCCTCAGGGTAACGAGCAGTACTTC

abundance: -
d_gene: -
v_gene: TRBV27
j_gene: TRBJ1-6
CDR3aa: CASSLWVARGSYNSPLHF
CDR3nt: TGTGCCAGCAGTTTATGGGTGGCCAGGGGCTCCTATAATTCACCCCTCCACTTT

abundance: -
d_gene: TRBD1
v_gene: TRBV19
j_gene: TRBJ1-2
CDR3aa: CASSPRTGRGYTF
CDR3nt: TGTGCCAGTAGTCCCAGGACAGGGCGCGGCTACACCTTC

abundance: -
d_gene: TRBD2
v_gene: TRBV24-1
j_gene: TRBJ2-1
CDR3aa: CATSGRRDYTNLDEQFF
CDR3nt: TGTGCCACCAGTGGTCGCCGGGACTACACGAATTTGGATGAGCAGTTCTTC

abundance: -
d_gene: -
v_gene: TRBV5-4
j_gene: TRBJ2-1
CDR3aa: CASSLEQGGEQFF
CDR3nt: TGTGCCAGCAGCTTGGAGCAGGGGGGTGAGCAGTTCTTC

abundance: few
d_gene: -
v_gene: TRBV28
j_gene: TRBJ2-1
CDR3aa: CASSSGTHNEQFF
CDR3nt: TGTGCCAGCAGTAGCGGGACACACAATGAGCAGTTCTTC

abundance: -
d_gene: TRBD2
v_gene: TRBV28
j_gene: TRBJ2-1
CDR3aa: CASRPGGVSNEQFF
CDR3nt: TGTGCCAGCAGACCGGGGGGGGTGAGCAATGAGCAGTTCTTC

abundance: -
d_gene: -
v_gene: TRBV5-1
j_gene: TRBJ1-1
CDR3aa: CASSFAMNTEAFF
CDR3nt: TGCGCCAGCAGCTTCGCCATGAACACTGAAGCTTTCTTT

abundance: -
d_gene: TRBD1
v_gene: TRBV5-8
j_gene: TRBJ1-2
CDR3aa: CASSLQGAGYTF
CDR3nt: TGTGCCAGCAGCTTACAGGGGGCCGGCTACACCTTC

abundance: -
d_gene: -
v_gene: TRBV19
j_gene: TRBJ1-5
CDR3aa: CASSLVGGGNQPQHF
CDR3nt: TGTGCCAGTAGTCTCGTCGGGGGTGGCAATCAGCCCCAGCATTTT

abundance: -
d_gene: TRBD1
v_gene: TRBV5-5
j_gene: TRBJ1-4
CDR3aa: CASSLGFRDRNEKLFF
CDR3nt: TGTGCCAGCAGCTTGGGTTTCCGGGACAGAAATGAAAAACTGTTTTTT

abundance: -
d_gene: -
v_gene: TRBV28
j_gene: TRBJ1-2
CDR3aa: CASRFPLGEVKGNYGYTF
CDR3nt: TGTGCCAGCAGATTCCCCCTCGGAGAGGTAAAGGGAAACTATGGCTACACCTTC

abundance: -
d_gene: -
v_gene: TRBV23-1
j_gene: TRBJ1-1
CDR3aa: CASSQGNRPEAFF
CDR3nt: TGCGCCAGCAGTCAAGGGAACCGTCCTGAAGCTTTCTTT

abundance: few
d_gene: TRBD1
v_gene: TRBV2
j_gene: TRBJ1-2
CDR3aa: CASRGQGASGYTF
CDR3nt: TGTGCCAGCAGGGGACAGGGGGCAAGTGGCTACACCTTC

abundance: once
d_gene: TRBD1
v_gene: TRBV6-5
j_gene: TRBJ1-4
CDR3aa: CASSYGDRGSEKLFF
CDR3nt: TGTGCCAGCAGTTACGGTGACAGGGGCTCCGAAAAACTGTTTTTT

abundance: -
d_gene: TRBD1
v_gene: TRBV7-8
j_gene: TRBJ2-3
CDR3aa: CASSPRTGEATDTQYF
CDR3nt: TGTGCCAGCAGCCCCCGGACAGGGGAAGCCACAGATACGCAGTATTTT